Below are 17 T cell receptor beta chains sequenced from a single sample in a study of OX40 agonist ivuxolimab in advanced cancers. Sequenced by immunoSEQ multiplex PCR; TCRdb stores in-frame clones only, minus some. Of fewer than 100,000 clones in the sample, under 85% were seen once. The sample here was CD4+ or CD8+ T cells sorted from blood, taken in a trial of the OX40 agonist ivuxolimab. All receptors derive from an adult with an advanced solid tumor such as melanoma, head and neck, liver or kidney cancer.

The chain employs TRBV18 and TRBJ1-2; TRBD1 is a possible D gene (5 bases). Trimming stripped 3 bases from V and 2 bases from J, with 13 bases between. CDR3 length equals 15 residues. CDR1 and CDR2 from the germline V gene are KGHSH and LQKENI. CDR3 residues: CASSPRDLRNYGYTF. The CDR3 DNA is TGTGCCAGCTCACCCCGGGACCTACGAAACTATGGCTACACCTTC.

This chain connects TRBV28 to TRBJ1-4; no clear D gene. The germline V gene has CDR1 MDHEN and CDR2 SYDVKM. This CDR3 comprises 14 residues. The V and J ends lost 2 bases and 8 bases respectively, with 12 bases between them. CDR3 sequence (DNA): TGTGCCAGCAGTTTACGGGCGGTATCGGAAAAACTGTTTTTT. This codes for CASSLRAVSEKLFF. The full variable domain, in which reference TRBV28 and TRBJ1-4 provide the parts outside the CDR3, is DVKVTQSSRYLVKRTGEKVFLECVQDMDHENMFWYRQDPGLGLRLIYFSYDVKMKEKGDIPEGYSVSREKKERFSLILESASTNQTSMYLCASSLRAVSEKLFFGSGTQLSVL.

The chain recombines TRBV18 with TRBJ2-1; 8 nucleotides agree with TRBD2. CDR3 length: 17 residues. V was pared by 3 bases and J by 3 bases, with 10 bases of the junction left unmatched. Looked up from germline, CDR1 is KGHSH and CDR2 is LQKENI. CDR3 nucleotides: TGTGCCAGCTCACCCTTTGTCAACCGGGGGGGCTACAATGAGCAGTTCTTC. The encoded protein is CASSPFVNRGGYNEQFF. Filled out from reference TRBV18 and TRBJ2-1, the complete variable domain reads NAGVMQNPRHLVRRRGQEARLRCSPMKGHSHVYWYRQLPEEGLKFMVYLQKENIIDESGMPKERFSAEFPKEGPSILRIQQVVRGDSAAYFCASSPFVNRGGYNEQFFGPGTRLTVL.

The rearrangement joins TRBV28 to TRBJ2-5; D possibly corresponds to TRBD2 (6 bases). V was pared by 6 bases and J by 2 bases, with 13 bases between. The V gene's germline CDR1 is MDHEN and CDR2 SYDVKM. The CDR3 loop spans 14 amino acids. The CDR3 coding sequence is TGTGCCAGCAGACTCGGGGGAGCTCAAGAGACCCAGTACTTC. Translation: CASRLGGAQETQYF. Full variable domain (rest looked up from reference TRBV28 and TRBJ2-5): DVKVTQSSRYLVKRTGEKVFLECVQDMDHENMFWYRQDPGLGLRLIYFSYDVKMKEKGDIPEGYSVSREKKERFSLILESASTNQTSMYLCASRLGGAQETQYFGPGTRLLVL.

The gene calls are TRBV6-5 and TRBJ1-6, with no clear D. Germline CDR1 is MNHEY and CDR2 is SVGAGI. CDR3 length: 15 residues. Trimming took 5 bases from V and 8 from J, leaving 16 bases between them. In DNA, the CDR3 is TGTGCCAGCAGTCCGGACCGGAGCTACCATTCACCCCTCCACTTT. Protein: CASSPDRSYHSPLHF.

The rearrangement links TRBV7-9 to TRBJ2-2, with 11 bases aligning to TRBD2. This CDR3 is built from 15 residues. CDR1 is SEHNR, CDR2 FQNEAQ, per germline (reference sequence). V dropped 5 bases and J dropped 6; count of bases not matched to a gene: 5. The CDR3 loop reads CASSPTGLAAGELFF. The CDR3 DNA reads TGTGCCAGCAGCCCAACGGGACTAGCGGCCGGGGAGCTGTTTTTT.

This chain connects TRBV7-8 to TRBJ1-4, with a tentative D call TRBD1 (5 bases). CDR1 and CDR2 (germline): SGHVS, FQNEAQ. The CDR3 totals 13 residues. Trimming removed 5 bases from V and 5 bases from J, with 9 bases in between. CDR3 sequence: CASSAPGNEKLFF. CDR3 bases: TGTGCCAGCAGCGCCCCAGGGAATGAAAAACTGTTTTTT. Looking up the rest from reference TRBV7-8 and TRBJ1-4 gives the full variable domain: GAGVSQSPRYKVAKRGQDVALRCDPISGHVSLFWYQQALGQGPEFLTYFQNEAQLDKSGLPSDRFFAERPEGSVSTLKIQRTQQEDSAVYLCASSAPGNEKLFFGSGTQLSVL.

This clone was found once. The chain uses TRBV9 and TRBJ2-7; no definite D call. The germline V and J ends were trimmed by 0 bases and 3 bases, with 10 bases remaining between them. The V gene's germline CDR1 is SGDLS and CDR2 YYNGEE. The CDR3 is made up of 14 amino acids. The CDR3 sequence: CASSVAAPGYEQYF. The DNA of the CDR3 is TGTGCCAGCAGCGTAGCTGCACCGGGCTACGAGCAGTACTTC.

The rearrangement uses TRBV4-3 and TRBJ2-3; D is uncertain. V lost 1 base, J lost 3 bases, and 5 bases lay in between. Per the germline V gene, CDR1 is LGHNA and CDR2 is YSLEER. This CDR3 spans 13 amino acids. CDR3 sequence reads: CASSQVGTDTQYF. In DNA, the CDR3 is TGCGCCAGCAGCCAAGTGGGGACAGATACGCAGTATTTT.

The rearrangement links TRBV7-3 to TRBJ2-3; the D is unclear. CDR3 length: 13 residues. V lost 5 bases, J lost 3 bases, and 9 bases lay in between. Germline V gives CDR1 SGHTA, CDR2 FQGTGA. CDR3 protein: CASSPSRTDTQYF. The CDR3 DNA reads TGTGCCAGCAGCCCCTCTAGAACAGATACGCAGTATTTT.

This chain uses TRBV5-1 with TRBJ2-7, with D perhaps TRBD1 (6 bases). From germline, CDR1 is SGHRS and CDR2 YFSETQ. The CDR3 is 14 residues long. Trimming took 0 bases from V and 5 from J, leaving 12 bases between them. Here the CDR3 reads CASSLAGRGNEQYV. The CDR3 DNA is TGCGCCAGCAGCTTGGCCGGCAGGGGAAACGAGCAGTACGTC.

The chain joins TRBV5-1 to TRBJ1-1; tentatively, D is TRBD1 (5 bases). Per the germline V gene, CDR1 is SGHRS and CDR2 is YFSETQ. This CDR3 is built from 13 residues. V was shortened by 2 bases and J by 8 bases, with 13 bases between the two germline ends. The CDR3 sequence: CASSLVPGAEAFF. In nucleotides, the CDR3 is TGCGCCAGCAGCTTAGTCCCTGGGGCGGAAGCTTTCTTT. Drawing the rest from reference TRBV5-1 and TRBJ1-1, the complete variable domain is KAGVTQTPRYLIKTRGQQVTLSCSPISGHRSVSWYQQTPGQGLQFLFEYFSETQRNKGNFPGRFSGRQFSNSRSEMNVSTLELGDSALYLCASSLVPGAEAFFGQGTRLTVV.

The chain couples TRBV7-8 to TRBJ1-1; a possible D gene is TRBD1 (5 bases). Trimming removed 1 base from V and 7 bases from J, with 16 bases in between. In germline, CDR1 is SGHVS, CDR2 FQNEAQ. The CDR3 totals 15 residues. DNA for the CDR3: TGTGCCAGCAGCTTAGACAGGACCCCCCCCTATGAAGCTTTCTTT. Protein product: CASSLDRTPPYEAFF.

The rearrangement joins TRBV6-5 to TRBJ1-5; D gene ambiguous. The CDR3 has 12 amino acids. V lost 7 bases and J 0 bases, leaving 4 bases between the germline ends. Germline CDR1 reads MNHEY; CDR2 reads SVGAGI. The DNA of the CDR3 is TGTGCCAGCACGAGTAGCAATCAGCCCCAGCATTTT. This translates into CASTSSNQPQHF.

The V call is TRBV7-2, the J call TRBJ2-5; a weak D match, TRBD1 (5 bases). The V and J ends lost 5 bases and 3 bases respectively, with 19 bases between them. Germline V gives CDR1 SGHTA, CDR2 FQGNSA. This CDR3 region has 16 residues. The CDR3 protein is CASSLVGAPDEETQYF. The CDR3 bases are TGTGCCAGCAGCCTCGTAGGGGCGCCGGATGAAGAGACCCAGTACTTC.

This clone was seen just once. The J gene is TRBJ2-5, the V gene TRBV5-6, with unresolved D. The CDR3 contains 14 residues. Germline V gene lookup returns CDR1 SGHDT and CDR2 YYEEEE. With 4 bases removed from V and 1 base from J, the gap between germline ends came to 11 bases. The CDR3 DNA is TGTGCCAGCAGCCTCCTGGGGATCCAAGAGACCCAGTACTTC. Amino acid sequence: CASSLLGIQETQYF.

Notes on this clone: The conserved phenylalanine or tryptophan is not found at the CDR3 terminus, so this likely reflects a read error. The DNA is left out, because the CDR3 cannot be placed on it with certainty; the CDR3 is given as TCRdb lists it. The V call is TRBV11-2, the J call TRBJ1-2; the D call TRBD1 from the table was never checked on the DNA. The V gene's germline CDR1 is SGHAT and CDR2 FQNNGV. Ends included, the CDR3 has 12 residues. The CDR3 protein is CASSLDLRSPQI.